This T cell receptor (beta chain) was captured in a study of spatial heterogeneity in lung cancer (dated by TCRdb to between 2018 and 2020). A note on the overall study: Samples were obtained from approximately 70 patients with early-stage, untreated non-small cell lung cancer from the lung TRACERx cohort. Follow-up PBMC samples were sequenced whenever available, with a median time to follow-up of 2 to 3 years after resection. Beta-chain transcripts were consistently detected in greater numbers than alpha-chain transcripts, which likely reflected higher beta-chain transcript abundance. In the raw uncorrected reads, each unique combination of TCR and UMI appeared on average more than ten times. The study quantitatively compared TCR alpha and beta repertoires across multiple tumor regions, matched nontumor lung and blood in non-small cell lung cancer. Nonsynonymous mutation counts, determined by whole-exome sequencing of tumor tissue, were related to TCR repertoire features. At surgery, about 210 tumor regions, roughly 62 matched nontumor lung samples and more than 50 PBMC samples were TCR-sequenced for both alpha and beta chains.

Receptors were amplified or captured by 5' RACE. TCRdb shows the sequencer as NextSeq 500. The TCR library protocol attached a unique molecular identifier to each TCR cDNA molecule to allow correction of PCR and sequencing errors. Concerning the study's data processing: TCR identification, UMI-based error correction and CDR3 extraction were all carried out with Decombinator tools. TCRs above a frequency of 2 per 1,000, corresponding to the top 1% of the tumor frequency distribution, were defined as expanded. Rényi diversity was computed with the R vegan package after subsampling each repertoire 100 times to 5,000 TCRs. CDR3 similarity networks were built from amino acid triplet string-kernel similarity, connecting CDR3s with pairwise similarity above 0.82. The public reads were run again by TCRdb, first through fastp at Q25 and then through MiXCR, and only productive beta chains were kept. A single entry per CDR3 protein holds the most common genes and DNA from its merged rows. The authors' filters were not applied to this entry. Within this sample are 72,000 or so distinct CDR3 sequences, with around 8.9% of them counted one time only. The ten largest clonotypes hold under 2.5% of the sample.

From the cysteine up to the phenylalanine, the CDR3 has a length of 12 residues. The entry retains the CDR3 DNA only, 36 bases that are in frame from base 1. The germline V gene provides CDR1 SGHTA and CDR2 FQGNSA. V loses 7 bases, J loses 5 bases, and the germline ends lie 11 bases apart. This specimen's time point label, interpreted: blood at routine non-recurrence follow-up after resection. Without any cell sorting, TCR sequencing was performed on whole RNA extracted either from tumor and nontumor lung tissue or from cryopreserved PBMC samples. Only patients with enough RNA available from two or more tumor regions were chosen for TCR sequencing. This clonotype occurred many times. The specificity of this receptor is unknown. No per-base quality is available; no much larger clone lies one base away. What the work shows at the level of the full study, not this receptor alone: Confirming at a functional level the hypothesis that regional TCRs recognize regional mutations was considered to require additional single-cell paired TCR alpha and beta sequencing. Only approximately 13 patients were included in comparisons of baseline and follow-up blood repertoires. Ubiquitous expanded tumor TCRs were found in blood more often at tumor resection than at routine follow-up.

This chain is built from TRBV7-2 and TRBJ1-2; no D gene can be assigned with confidence. This clonotype was obtained from a female donor with early-stage non-small cell lung cancer. The source material was PBMCs, sampled at follow-up. The DNA sequence is TGTGCCAGCAATGGAGGCAGTTATGGCTACACCTTC. Protein translation: CASNGGSYGYTF.